This TCR beta chain appears in the sequencing data of a study of cytomegalovirus exposure and HLA in healthy donors. A word on this clone: As yet, its antigen is unknown.

PCR involved 60 Vbeta and 13 Jbeta primers. Method: immunoSEQ multiplex PCR; TCRdb's copy keeps in-frame clones and lacks some. The data show about 150,000 clones, with 65% to 85% seen just once and 0.95% to 1.5% held by the top ten. Study results and limitations: Roughly uniform depth of sequencing across donors was assumed in presence/absence analyses. There were several of the most significant clusters that appeared linked to common viral pathogens in a later analysis. Apart from CMV serostatus, no immune exposure information was available. A later analysis linked a missense variant in DCLRE1C to the trimming of TCR beta V and J genes.

Trimming stripped 0 bases from V and 0 bases from J, with 11 bases between. The germline V gene encodes CDR1 LNHNV and CDR2 YYDKDF (reference sequence). The CDR3 contains 17 residues. The specimen was PBMCs. The receptor comes from a boy aged 2-9 years in good health and CMV-seronegative. The chain combines TRBV15 with TRBJ1-4; D is possibly TRBD1 (6 bases). The CDR3 DNA sequence: TGTGCCACCAGCAGAGATCTTCGACAGGCAACTAATGAAAAACTGTTTTTT. Amino acid sequence: CATSRDLRQATNEKLFF.